The 5 T cell receptor beta chains below were found in one sample sequenced in a study of CD8 T cells in ankylosing spondylitis. Findings and limits, study-wide: Characteristic, it appeared, of ankylosing spondylitis blood was a TCR beta motif of 7 or 8 highly homologous variants.

Via MiXCR, TCRdb re-called the 5' RACE reads, giving one row per CDR3 protein. The repertoire holds 650,000 to 800,000 distinct CDR3 sequences, with roughly 19% as singletons. The antigens for these receptors are not known. Sequencing was performed on blood, either unsorted or a sorted T cell fraction (not recorded which). The receptors were gathered from a male donor with ankylosing spondylitis.

This chain links TRBV12-3 or TRBV12-4 with TRBJ1-2; D is possibly TRBD1 (6 bases). The CDR3 has 13 residues. The V and J ends lost 8 bases and 2 bases respectively, with 12 bases between them. CDR3 sequence: CASWGRPNYGYTF. CDR3 nucleotide sequence: TGTGCCAGCTGGGGGCGACCCAACTATGGCTACACCTTC.

This clonotype was seen more than once but under ten times. The CDR3 DNA follows: TGTGCCAGCTCACCCCCAGGGATCATGGATACGCAGTATTTT. It is translated as CASSPPGIMDTQYF. The chain links TRBV18 to TRBJ2-3, with TRBD1 as a possible D gene (5 bases). The germline V and J ends were trimmed by 3 bases and 6 bases, with 13 bases remaining between them. The CDR3 contains 14 residues. Germline assignment: CDR1 KGHSH and CDR2 LQKENI.

The V and J genes are TRBV20-1 and TRBJ2-2; tentative D call: TRBD2 (5 bases). The CDR3 has 15 amino acids. Trimming removed 1 base from V and 4 bases from J, with 13 bases in between. Germline-derived CDR1 and CDR2 are DFQATT and SNEGSKA (reference sequence). The CDR3 protein is CSARVDGIGTGELFF. Written as DNA, the CDR3 is TGCAGTGCTAGAGTAGACGGGATCGGCACCGGGGAGCTGTTTTTT.

J is TRBJ2-5 and V is TRBV20-1; the match to TRBD2 covers 10 bases. This CDR3 contains 16 residues. Unmatched junction bases numbered 5, after V lost 0 bases and J lost 1 base. The germline V gene has CDR1 DFQATT and CDR2 SNEGSKA (reference sequence). CDR3 residues: CSARDLLAGFQETQYF. The CDR3 DNA sequence: TGCAGTGCTAGAGATTTACTAGCGGGGTTCCAAGAGACCCAGTACTTC.

The rearrangement uses TRBV4-1 and TRBJ1-5, with TRBD1 matching 8 bases. The CDR3 runs to 16 residues. CDR1 and CDR2 from the germline V gene are MGHRA and YSYEKL. The V and J ends lost 0 bases and 6 bases, in that order; junction bases with no gene match: 7. CDR3 amino acids: CASSQDRGQLGQPQHF. CDR3 coding DNA: TGCGCCAGCAGCCAAGACAGGGGGCAACTTGGTCAGCCCCAGCATTTT.